The T cell receptor delta chain under discussion was sequenced for a study of gamma-delta T cells after stem cell transplantation. The V segment lost 6 bases and the J segment 4 bases; nucleotides outside the gene matches: 18. The CDR3 loop spans 17 amino acids. Per the germline V gene, CDR1 is GEAIGNYY and CDR2 is EKD. TCRdb ran CATT on the RT-PCR reads. The sample records over a thousand delta-chain clones, roughly 20% being singletons. This clone is labeled large. The V and J genes are TRDV2 and TRDJ1, with TRDD3 matching 8 bases. The sample consisted of gamma-delta T cells. This sequence originates from a human donor. It is not recorded whose cells these are; they may come from a transplant donor. The CDR3 reads CACTSLGDLTYSDKLIF. The DNA for the CDR3 is TGTGCCTGTACCTCTTTGGGGGATTTGACGTACAGCGATAAACTCATCTTT.